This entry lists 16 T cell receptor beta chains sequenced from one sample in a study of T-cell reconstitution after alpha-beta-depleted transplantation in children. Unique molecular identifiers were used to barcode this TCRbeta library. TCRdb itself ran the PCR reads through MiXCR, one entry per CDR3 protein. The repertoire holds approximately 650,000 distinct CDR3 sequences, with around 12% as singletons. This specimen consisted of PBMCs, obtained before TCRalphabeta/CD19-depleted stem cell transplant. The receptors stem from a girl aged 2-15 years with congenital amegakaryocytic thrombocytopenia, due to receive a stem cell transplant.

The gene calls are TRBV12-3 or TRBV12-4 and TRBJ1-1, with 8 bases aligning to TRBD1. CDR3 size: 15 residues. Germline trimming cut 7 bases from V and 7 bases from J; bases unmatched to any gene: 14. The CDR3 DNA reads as TGTGCCAGCACCCCAGGATTAGACAGGGGCAGTGAAGCTTTCTTT. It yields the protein CASTPGLDRGSEAFF.

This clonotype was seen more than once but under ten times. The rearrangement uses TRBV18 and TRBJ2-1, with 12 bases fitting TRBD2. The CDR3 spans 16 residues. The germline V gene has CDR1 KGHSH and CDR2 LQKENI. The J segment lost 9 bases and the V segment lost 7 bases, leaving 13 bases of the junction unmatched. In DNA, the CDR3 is TGTGCCAGCTTCCCAGCATCTAGCGGGAGGGCCGGTGAGCAGTTCTTC. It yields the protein CASFPASSGRAGEQFF.

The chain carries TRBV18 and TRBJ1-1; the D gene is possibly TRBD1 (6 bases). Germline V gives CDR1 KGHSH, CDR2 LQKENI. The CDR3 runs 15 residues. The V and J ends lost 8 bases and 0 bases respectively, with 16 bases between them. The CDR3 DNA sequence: TGTGCCAGCGCTGCCGGGGGGGCGATGAACACTGAAGCTTTCTTT. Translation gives CASAAGGAMNTEAFF.

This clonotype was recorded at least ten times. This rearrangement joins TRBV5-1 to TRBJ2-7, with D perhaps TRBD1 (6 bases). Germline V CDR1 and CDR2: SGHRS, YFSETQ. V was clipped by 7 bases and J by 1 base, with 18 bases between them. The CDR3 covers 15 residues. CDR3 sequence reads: CASSIGAGASYEQYF. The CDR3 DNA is TGCGCCAGCTCCATTGGGGCAGGGGCATCCTACGAGCAGTACTTC.

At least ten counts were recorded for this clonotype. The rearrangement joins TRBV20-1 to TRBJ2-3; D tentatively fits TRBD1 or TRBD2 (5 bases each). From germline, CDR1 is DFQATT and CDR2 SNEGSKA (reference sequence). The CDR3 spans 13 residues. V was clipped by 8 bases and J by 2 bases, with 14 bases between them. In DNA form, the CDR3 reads TGCAGTACCGACGGGGCCTACACAGATACGCAGTATTTT. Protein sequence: CSTDGAYTDTQYF.

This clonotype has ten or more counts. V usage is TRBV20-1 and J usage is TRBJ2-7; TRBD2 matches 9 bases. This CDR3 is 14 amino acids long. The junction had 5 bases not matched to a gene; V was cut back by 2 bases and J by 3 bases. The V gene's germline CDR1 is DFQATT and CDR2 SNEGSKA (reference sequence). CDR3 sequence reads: CSARYFSGGYEQYF. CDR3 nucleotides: TGCAGTGCTAGATATTTTAGCGGGGGCTACGAGCAGTACTTC.

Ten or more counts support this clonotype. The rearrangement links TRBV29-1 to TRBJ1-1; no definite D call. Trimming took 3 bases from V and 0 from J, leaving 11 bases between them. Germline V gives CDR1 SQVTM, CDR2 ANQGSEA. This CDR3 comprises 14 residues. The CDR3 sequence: CSVDLGPLNTEAFF. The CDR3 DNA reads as TGCAGCGTTGATCTAGGGCCATTGAACACTGAAGCTTTCTTT.

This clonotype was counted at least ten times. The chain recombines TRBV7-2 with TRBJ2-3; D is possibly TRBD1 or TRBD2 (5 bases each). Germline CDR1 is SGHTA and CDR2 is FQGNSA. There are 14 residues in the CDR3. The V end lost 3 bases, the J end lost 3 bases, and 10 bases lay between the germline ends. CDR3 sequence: CASSFFEGTDTQYF. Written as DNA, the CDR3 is TGTGCCAGCAGCTTTTTCGAGGGGACAGATACGCAGTATTTT. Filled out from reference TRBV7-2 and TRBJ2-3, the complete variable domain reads GAGVSQSPSNKVTEKGKDVELRCDPISGHTALYWYRQSLGQGLEFLIYFQGNSAPDKSGLPSDRFSAERTGGSVSTLTIQRTQQEDSAVYLCASSFFEGTDTQYFGPGTRLTVL.

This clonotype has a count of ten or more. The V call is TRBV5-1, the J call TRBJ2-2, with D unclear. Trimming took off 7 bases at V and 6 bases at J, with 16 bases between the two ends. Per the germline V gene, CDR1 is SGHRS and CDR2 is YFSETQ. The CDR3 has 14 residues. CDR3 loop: CASSFERSAGELFF. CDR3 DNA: TGCGCCAGCTCTTTTGAGAGGTCCGCCGGGGAGCTGTTTTTT. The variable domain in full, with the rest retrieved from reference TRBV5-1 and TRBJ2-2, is KAGVTQTPRYLIKTRGQQVTLSCSPISGHRSVSWYQQTPGQGLQFLFEYFSETQRNKGNFPGRFSGRQFSNSRSEMNVSTLELGDSALYLCASSFERSAGELFFGEGSRLTVL.

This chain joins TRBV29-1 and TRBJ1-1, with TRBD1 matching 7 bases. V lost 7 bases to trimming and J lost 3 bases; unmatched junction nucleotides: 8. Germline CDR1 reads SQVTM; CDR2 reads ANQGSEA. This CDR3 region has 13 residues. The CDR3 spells CSGSQGRDTEAFF. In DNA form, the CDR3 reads TGCAGCGGGTCACAGGGGAGGGACACTGAAGCTTTCTTT.

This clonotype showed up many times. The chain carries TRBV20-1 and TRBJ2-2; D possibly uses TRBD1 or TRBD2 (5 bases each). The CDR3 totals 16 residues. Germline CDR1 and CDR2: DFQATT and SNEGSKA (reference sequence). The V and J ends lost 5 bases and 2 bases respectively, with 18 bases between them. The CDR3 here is CSAYNRDDQNTGELFF. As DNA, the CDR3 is TGCAGTGCTTATAACCGGGACGACCAAAACACCGGGGAGCTGTTTTTT.

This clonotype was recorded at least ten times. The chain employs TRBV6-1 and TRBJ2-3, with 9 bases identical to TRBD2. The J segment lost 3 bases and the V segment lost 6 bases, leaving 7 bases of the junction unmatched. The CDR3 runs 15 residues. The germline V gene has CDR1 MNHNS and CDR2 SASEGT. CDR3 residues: CASSRLAEGTDTQYF. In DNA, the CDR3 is TGTGCCAGCAGCCGACTAGCGGAAGGGACAGATACGCAGTATTTT.

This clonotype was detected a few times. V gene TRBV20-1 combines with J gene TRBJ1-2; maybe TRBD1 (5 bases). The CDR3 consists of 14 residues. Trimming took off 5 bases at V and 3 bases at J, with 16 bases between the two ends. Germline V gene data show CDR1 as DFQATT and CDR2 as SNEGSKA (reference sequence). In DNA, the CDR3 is TGCAGTGCTGCCCACCCCGGCAGGGACTATGGCTACACCTTC. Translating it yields CSAAHPGRDYGYTF.

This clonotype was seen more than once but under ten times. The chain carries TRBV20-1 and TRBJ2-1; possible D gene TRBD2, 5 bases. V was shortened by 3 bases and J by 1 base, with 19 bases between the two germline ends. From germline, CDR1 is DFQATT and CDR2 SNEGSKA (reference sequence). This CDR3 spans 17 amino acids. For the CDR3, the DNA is TGCAGTGCTAGGACCCGGAGACTACCGGATTCCTACAATGAGCAGTTCTTC. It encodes CSARTRRLPDSYNEQFF.

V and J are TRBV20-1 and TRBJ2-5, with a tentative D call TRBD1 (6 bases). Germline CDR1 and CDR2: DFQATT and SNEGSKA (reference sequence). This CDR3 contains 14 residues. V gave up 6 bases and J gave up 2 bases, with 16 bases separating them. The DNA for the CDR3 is TGCAGTGCCACGACAGGTGGGCGACAAGAGACCCAGTACTTC. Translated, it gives CSATTGGRQETQYF.

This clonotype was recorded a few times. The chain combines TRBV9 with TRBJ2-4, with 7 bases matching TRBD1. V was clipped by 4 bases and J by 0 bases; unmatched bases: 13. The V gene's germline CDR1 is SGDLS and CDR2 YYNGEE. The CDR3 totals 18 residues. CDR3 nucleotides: TGTGCCAGCAGCCCCCGACAGGGCGAGTTGGAAGCCAAAAACATTCAGTACTTC. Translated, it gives CASSPRQGELEAKNIQYF.